This T cell receptor beta chain was obtained from a study of cytotoxic CD8 clonotypes in ibrutinib-treated CLL. Profiled with immunoSEQ multiplex PCR; TCRdb holds only in-frame clones, not every one. The table shows 130,000 or so clones, with under 90% occurring only once. This clone was detected a few times. The TCR was taken from a human donor with chronic lymphocytic leukemia. The specimen comprised PBMCs, sampled after 24 months of ibrutinib treatment.

CDR3 protein: CASSMFRGSKNIQYF. DNA of the CDR3: TGTGCCAGTAGTATGTTCAGGGGATCCAAAAACATTCAGTACTTC. The V call is TRBV19, the J call TRBJ2-4, with D tentatively TRBD1 (6 bases). With 3 bases removed from V and 2 bases from J, the gap between germline ends came to 11 bases. This CDR3 is 15 amino acids long. Germline CDR1 reads LNHDA; CDR2 reads SQIVND (reference sequence).